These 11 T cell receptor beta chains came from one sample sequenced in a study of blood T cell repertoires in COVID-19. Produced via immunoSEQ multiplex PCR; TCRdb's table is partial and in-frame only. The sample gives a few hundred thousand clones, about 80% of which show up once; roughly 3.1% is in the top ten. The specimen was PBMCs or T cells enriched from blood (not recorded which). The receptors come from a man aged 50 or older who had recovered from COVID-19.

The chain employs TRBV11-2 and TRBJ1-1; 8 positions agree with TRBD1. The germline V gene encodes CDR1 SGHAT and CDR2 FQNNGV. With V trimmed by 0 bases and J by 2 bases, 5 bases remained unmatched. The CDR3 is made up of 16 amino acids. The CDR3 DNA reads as TGTGCCAGCAGCTTAGATTCTTCAGGGGGCAACACTGAAGCTTTCTTT. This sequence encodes CASSLDSSGGNTEAFF.

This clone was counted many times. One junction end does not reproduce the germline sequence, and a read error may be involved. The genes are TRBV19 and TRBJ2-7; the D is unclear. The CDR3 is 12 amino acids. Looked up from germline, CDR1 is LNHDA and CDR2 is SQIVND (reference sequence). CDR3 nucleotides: TGTGCCAGTCGGTCAGGTACCTACGGGCAGTACTTC. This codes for CASRSGTYGQYF.

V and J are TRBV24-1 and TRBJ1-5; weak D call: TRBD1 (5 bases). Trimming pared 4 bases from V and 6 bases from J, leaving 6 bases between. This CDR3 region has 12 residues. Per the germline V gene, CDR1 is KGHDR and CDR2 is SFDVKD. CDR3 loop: CATSEGRQPQHF. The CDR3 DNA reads TGTGCCACCAGTGAGGGGCGTCAGCCCCAGCATTTT.

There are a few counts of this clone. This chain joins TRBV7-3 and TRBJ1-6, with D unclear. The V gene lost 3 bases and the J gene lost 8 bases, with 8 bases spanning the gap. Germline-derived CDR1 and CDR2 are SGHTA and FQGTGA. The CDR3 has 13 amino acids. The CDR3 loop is CASSFRMDSPLHF. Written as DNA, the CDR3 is TGTGCCAGCAGCTTCAGGATGGATTCACCCCTCCACTTT.

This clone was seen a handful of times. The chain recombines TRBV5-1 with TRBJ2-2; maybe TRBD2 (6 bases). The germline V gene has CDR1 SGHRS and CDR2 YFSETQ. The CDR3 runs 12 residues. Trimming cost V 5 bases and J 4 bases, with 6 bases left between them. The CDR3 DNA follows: TGCGCCAGCAGGGGGGGCACCGGGGAGCTGTTTTTT. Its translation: CASRGGTGELFF.

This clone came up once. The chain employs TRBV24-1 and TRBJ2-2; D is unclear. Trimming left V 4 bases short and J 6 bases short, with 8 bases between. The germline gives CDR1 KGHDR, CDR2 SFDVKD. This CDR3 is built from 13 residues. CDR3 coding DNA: TGTGCCACCAGTGACTCCCCCCCCGGGGAGCTGTTTTTT. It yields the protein CATSDSPPGELFF.

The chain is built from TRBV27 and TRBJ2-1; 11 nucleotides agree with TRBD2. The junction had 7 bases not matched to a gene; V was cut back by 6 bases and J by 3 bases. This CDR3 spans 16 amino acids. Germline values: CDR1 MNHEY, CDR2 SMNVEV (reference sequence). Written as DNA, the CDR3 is TGTGCCAGCAGAACGGCCGGGACTAGCGGCTACAATGAGCAGTTCTTC. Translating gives CASRTAGTSGYNEQFF.

The CDR3 sequence is CASSQPTSGSYEQYF. For the CDR3, the DNA is TGTGCCAGCAGCCAACCGACTAGCGGGAGCTACGAGCAGTACTTC. The chain joins TRBV3-1 (or the pseudogene TRBV3-2) to TRBJ2-7, with 12 bases matching TRBD2. Germline CDR1 is LGHDT and CDR2 is YNNKEL (reference sequence). CDR3 length: 15 residues. V lost 2 bases, J lost 3 bases, and 2 bases stayed unmatched.

For the CDR3, the DNA is TGTGCCAGCAGCTGGACAGGCGACACTGTATGGCCCCAGCATTTT. Protein sequence: CASSWTGDTVWPQHF. The rearrangement links TRBV7-2 to TRBJ1-5; 7 bases fit TRBD1. The V gene end was trimmed by 4 bases and the J gene end by 9 bases; junction bases not matched to a gene: 12. Germline V gene sequence: CDR1 SGHTA, CDR2 FQGNSA. The CDR3 has 15 amino acids.

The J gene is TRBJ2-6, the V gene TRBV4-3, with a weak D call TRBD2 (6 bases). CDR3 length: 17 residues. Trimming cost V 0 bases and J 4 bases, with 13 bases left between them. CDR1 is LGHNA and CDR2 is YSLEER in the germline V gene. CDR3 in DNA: TGCGCCAGCAGCCAAGATGACCGCGGGGCCGGGGCCAACGTCCTGACTTTC. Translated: CASSQDDRGAGANVLTF.

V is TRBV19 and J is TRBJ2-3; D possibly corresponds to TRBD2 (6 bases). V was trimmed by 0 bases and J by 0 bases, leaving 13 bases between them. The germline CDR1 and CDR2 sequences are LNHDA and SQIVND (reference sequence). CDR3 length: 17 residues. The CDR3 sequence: CASSIDSGGPSTDTQYF. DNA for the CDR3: TGTGCCAGTAGTATAGATTCAGGAGGGCCTAGCACAGATACGCAGTATTTT.